The clone carrying this T cell receptor (beta chain) came up a few times. The antigen remains undetermined. Per the germline V gene, CDR1 is SQVTM and CDR2 is ANQGSEA. This CDR3 spans 15 amino acids. V shed 7 bases and J shed 0 bases, with 16 bases lying between them. Every sequencing run drew on 15-18 subjects and yielded over 170 million TCR-beta sequences. TCRdb fed the 5' RACE reads into MiXCR, producing one record per CDR3 protein. Here the sample spans under 90,000 distinct CDR3 sequences, 10% to 13% being singletons. This specimen belongs to a study of neurological immune-mediated disorders. Study-wide findings and caveats: Patients with HTLV-1-associated myelopathy showed the most TCR clonal expansion. Those with multiple sclerosis showed the least, falling below healthy controls. The study found no CDR3 amino acid sequences shared by expanded clones across subjects, suggesting private repertoires in all groups.

As healthy controls, volunteers from a blood bank in Maryland, USA, were used. The clonotype originates from a man aged 40-49 years in good health. The sequencing input was PBMCs. This chain links TRBV29-1 with TRBJ2-1, with D tentatively TRBD1 (5 bases). CDR3 in amino acids: CSASTGKSSYNEQFF. In DNA form, the CDR3 reads TGCAGCGCCTCAACAGGTAAAAGCTCCTACAATGAGCAGTTCTTC.